This T cell receptor beta chain is drawn from a study of CD8+ T cells in alopecia areata. In the study overall: Treated patients were dosed with oral tofacitinib, taking 5 to 10 mg twice daily. Treatment ran 6 to 18 months, with 6 months of follow-up afterward.

V lost 3 bases to trimming and J lost 7 bases, with 12 bases between them. The CDR3 extends over 13 amino acids. Germline CDR1 KGHSH, CDR2 LQKENI. This clone appeared once. No antigen is known for it. The authors extracted RNA and reverse transcribed it into cDNA as the sequencing template. Assay used: immunoSEQ multiplex PCR; TCRdb lists only in-frame clones, some missing. This sample has a few hundred thousand clones, with 67% found just once. From alopecia areata patients, lesional scalp punch biopsies and peripheral blood were collected. Overall study results and limits: Normal-skin resident alphabeta T cells also appear among scalp sample sequences.

The sequencing used CD4+ T cells sorted from blood, collected at week 0. The sequence was collected from a human donor with alopecia areata. The chain links TRBV18 to TRBJ1-1; a possible D gene is TRBD1 (5 bases). CDR3 protein: CASSPGQDYEAFF. In DNA form, the CDR3 reads TGTGCCAGCTCACCGGGGCAGGATTATGAAGCTTTCTTT.